The entry that follows covers one T cell receptor beta chain sequence. This entry belongs to a study of shared T cell receptors in the human thymus. Data came from immunoSEQ multiplex PCR; TCRdb stores just in-frame clones and leaves some out. The sample holds 650,000 to 950,000 clones, approximately 83% seen once. Germline trimming cut 8 bases from V and 4 bases from J; bases unmatched to any gene: 22. Germline CDR1 reads SNHLY; CDR2 reads FYNNEI. CDR3 length equals 18 residues. The sample also formed part of further work on human thymus T cells. In that study: Corrective cardiac operations yielded the resected thymus tissue. V and J gene usage appeared biased in thymic and blood repertoires. Related research reported highly overlapping thymic repertoires among unrelated individuals.

The sequenced material came from thymocytes. The chain links TRBV2 to TRBJ2-7, with 8 bases matching TRBD2. This clonotype originated in a girl under three years old with a congenital heart defect. The CDR3 DNA sequence: TGTGCCAGCCGGGGACGACTAAGGGGGACTAGACCCTCATACGAGCAGTACTTC. It is translated as CASRGRLRGTRPSYEQYF.